These T cell receptor beta chains were read from a single sample in a study of monozygotic twins with cystic fibrosis. Libraries were prepared by immunoSEQ multiplex PCR; TCRdb keeps only in-frame clonotypes and omits some of them. The table includes just over 35,000 clones, around nine tenths detected once. The sequenced material came from blood. The receptors originated from a boy between 2 and 15 years old with cystic fibrosis. Each CDR3 is given with its conserved first and last residue. A D gene is named only where the DNA matches it firmly. Only some rows state a clone size, as once, few, many or a class for expanded clones.

cdr3_aa cdr3_nt j_call v_call clone_size d_call
CASSFPGPTGELFF TGTGCCAGCAGCTTTCCCGGTCCCACCGGGGAGCTGTTTTTT TRBJ2-2 TRBV5-4 - -
CASTSPIVSDTQYF TGCGCCAGCACCTCCCCCATTGTCTCAGATACGCAGTATTTT TRBJ2-3 TRBV5-1 - -
CASSLLPSGTNYGYTF TGTGCCAGCAGCCTCCTGCCATCGGGCACTAACTATGGCTACACCTTC TRBJ1-2 TRBV5-5 - -
CASSEEAGRGEETQYF TGTGCCAGCAGTGAAGAGGCGGGCCGGGGAGAAGAGACCCAGTACTTC TRBJ2-5 TRBV6-1 - -
CASSLVTGVVGYTF TGTGCCAGCAGCTTAGTTACAGGGGTGGTTGGCTACACCTTC TRBJ1-2 TRBV13 - TRBD1
CASSLAGRDGTEAFF TGTGCCAGCAGCTTGGCCGGTAGGGATGGCACTGAAGCTTTCTTT TRBJ1-1 TRBV5-5 - -
CASSPLAGWRTEAFF TGTGCCAGCAGCCCTCTAGCCGGGTGGCGTACTGAAGCTTTCTTT TRBJ1-1 TRBV25-1 - -
CASSEFPGGEGSSYNEQFF TGTGCCAGCAGTGAATTCCCGGGGGGGGAGGGAAGCTCCTACAATGAGCAGTTCTTC TRBJ2-1 TRBV6-1 - TRBD2
CASSLRVGYGYTF TGTGCCAGTTCCCTCAGGGTGGGTTATGGCTACACCTTC TRBJ1-2 TRBV6-5 - -
CASNNPGPMNTEAFF TGCGCCAGCAATAATCCGGGACCTATGAACACTGAAGCTTTCTTT TRBJ1-1 TRBV5-1 - -
CASSLSRTGNYGYTF TGTGCCAGCAGTTTATCTCGGACAGGAAACTATGGCTACACCTTC TRBJ1-2 TRBV27 - TRBD1
CASSLKGAYNEQFF TGTGCCAGCAGCTTAAAGGGGGCCTACAATGAGCAGTTCTTC TRBJ2-1 TRBV7-3 - -
CASSSQGRGYTF TGTGCCAGCAGCTCACAGGGTCGCGGCTACACCTTC TRBJ1-2 TRBV11-1 - -
CASSHNTGSEGYGYTF TGCGCCAGCAGCCACAATACAGGCTCCGAGGGGTATGGCTACACCTTC TRBJ1-2 TRBV4-3 - -
CASSPGHLAGTQYF TGCGCCAGCAGCCCCGGACACCTAGCCGGAACCCAGTACTTC TRBJ2-5 TRBV4-1 once -
CASSGGETQYF TGTGCCAGCTCAGGGGGAGAGACCCAGTACTTC TRBJ2-5 TRBV25-1 - TRBD1
CASSPQLGTTHNEQFF TGTGCCAGCAGCCCGCAGCTCGGGACTACACACAATGAGCAGTTCTTC TRBJ2-1 TRBV7-8 - TRBD2
CASSLSQGAYEQYF TGTGCCAGCAGCTTATCACAGGGGGCCTACGAGCAGTACTTC TRBJ2-7 TRBV7-9 - TRBD1
CASSLIVGQGDEQYF TGTGCCAGCAGCTTAATAGTTGGACAGGGCGACGAGCAGTACTTC TRBJ2-7 TRBV7-2 - TRBD1
CASSTGGTEAFF TGTGCCAGCAGCACAGGGGGCACTGAAGCTTTCTTT TRBJ1-1 TRBV9 - TRBD1
CAVGRQELAYQPQHF TGTGCCGTGGGACGACAGGAGCTCGCATATCAGCCCCAGCATTTT TRBJ1-5 TRBV19 - -
CASSVGLQETQYF TGTGCCAGCAGCGTCGGACTACAAGAGACCCAGTACTTC TRBJ2-5 TRBV5-6 - -
CASSSTGMGASYTF TGTGCCAGCAGCTCAACAGGGATGGGCGCAAGCTACACCTTC TRBJ1-2 TRBV7-2 - -